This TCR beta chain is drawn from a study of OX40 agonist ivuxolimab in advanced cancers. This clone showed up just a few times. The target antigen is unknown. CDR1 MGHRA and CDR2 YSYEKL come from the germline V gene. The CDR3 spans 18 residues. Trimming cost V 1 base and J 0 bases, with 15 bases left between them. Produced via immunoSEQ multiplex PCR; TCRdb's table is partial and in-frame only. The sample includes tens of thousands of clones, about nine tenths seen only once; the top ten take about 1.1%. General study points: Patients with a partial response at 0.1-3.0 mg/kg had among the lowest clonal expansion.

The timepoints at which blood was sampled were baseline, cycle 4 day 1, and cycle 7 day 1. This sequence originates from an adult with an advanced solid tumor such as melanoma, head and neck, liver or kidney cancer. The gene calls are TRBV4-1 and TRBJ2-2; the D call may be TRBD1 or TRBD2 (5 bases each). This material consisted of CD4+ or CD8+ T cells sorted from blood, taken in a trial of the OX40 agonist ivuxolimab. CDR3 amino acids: CASSQGSFQGANTGELFF. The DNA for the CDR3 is TGCGCCAGCAGCCAAGGTTCCTTCCAGGGAGCGAACACCGGGGAGCTGTTTTTT.